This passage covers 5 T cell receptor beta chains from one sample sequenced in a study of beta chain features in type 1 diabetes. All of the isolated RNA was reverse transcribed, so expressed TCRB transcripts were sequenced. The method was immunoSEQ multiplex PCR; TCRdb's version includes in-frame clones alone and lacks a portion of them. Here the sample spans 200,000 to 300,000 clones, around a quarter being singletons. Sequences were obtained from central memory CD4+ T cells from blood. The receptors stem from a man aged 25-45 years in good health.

CDR3 sequence: CASSPGLAGEQYF. CDR3 bases: TGTGCCAGCAGTCCCGGTTTGGCCGGCGAGCAGTACTTC. V and J are TRBV2 and TRBJ2-7; D unresolved. Germline CDR1 and CDR2: SNHLY and FYNNEI. This CDR3 is 13 amino acids long. The V and J ends lost 5 bases and 6 bases respectively, with 14 bases between them.

In DNA, the CDR3 is TGCAGCGTTGTTCCTCGGGGGATGGTAGATACGCAGTATTTT. Protein: CSVVPRGMVDTQYF. This rearrangement joins TRBV29-1 to TRBJ2-3; D perhaps matches TRBD2 (6 bases). The CDR3 is 14 residues long. The germline CDR1 and CDR2 sequences are SQVTM and ANQGSEA. V lost 4 bases and J 5 bases, leaving 16 bases between the germline ends.

The CDR3 DNA sequence: TGTGCCAGCACAGAAGGTAGGAGAGGGGAGACCCAGTACTTC. This gives the protein CASTEGRRGETQYF. This chain connects TRBV25-1 to TRBJ2-5, with D perhaps TRBD2 (5 bases). Per the germline V gene, CDR1 is MGHDK and CDR2 is SYGVNS. The CDR3 totals 14 residues. Trimming stripped 7 bases from V and 5 bases from J, with 17 bases between. Full variable domain (remainder filled in from reference TRBV25-1 and TRBJ2-5): EADIYQTPRYLVIGTGKKITLECSQTMGHDKMYWYQQDPGMELHLIHYSYGVNSTEKGDLSSESTVSRIRTEHFPLTLESARPSHTSQYLCASTEGRRGETQYFGPGTRLLVL.

CDR3 loop: CASSRTGGEIYQETQYF. In nucleotides, the CDR3 is TGCGCCAGCAGCCGCACCGGAGGGGAAATATACCAAGAGACCCAGTACTTC. The chain has TRBV5-1 and TRBJ2-5; D may be TRBD2 (6 bases). This CDR3 is 17 amino acids long. The V end lost 4 bases, the J end lost 0 bases, and 19 bases lay between the germline ends. Germline V gives CDR1 SGHRS, CDR2 YFSETQ. Looking up the rest from reference TRBV5-1 and TRBJ2-5 gives the full variable domain: KAGVTQTPRYLIKTRGQQVTLSCSPISGHRSVSWYQQTPGQGLQFLFEYFSETQRNKGNFPGRFSGRQFSNSRSEMNVSTLELGDSALYLCASSRTGGEIYQETQYFGPGTRLLVL.

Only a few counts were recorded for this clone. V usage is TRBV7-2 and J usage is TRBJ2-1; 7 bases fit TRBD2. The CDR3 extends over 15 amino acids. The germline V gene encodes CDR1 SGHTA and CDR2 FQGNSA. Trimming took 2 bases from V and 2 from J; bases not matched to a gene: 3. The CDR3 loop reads CASSLSGAPYNEQFF. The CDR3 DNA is TGTGCCAGCAGCTTAAGCGGGGCCCCCTACAATGAGCAGTTCTTC. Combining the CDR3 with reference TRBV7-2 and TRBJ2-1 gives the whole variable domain GAGVSQSPSNKVTEKGKDVELRCDPISGHTALYWYRQSLGQGLEFLIYFQGNSAPDKSGLPSDRFSAERTGGSVSTLTIQRTQQEDSAVYLCASSLSGAPYNEQFFGPGTRLTVL.